These 4 T cell receptor beta chains came from one sample sequenced in a study of cytomegalovirus exposure and HLA in healthy donors. PCR involved 60 Vbeta and 13 Jbeta primers. Sequencing used immunoSEQ multiplex PCR; TCRdb keeps in-frame clones, though not all of them. The sample records around 150,000 clones, around 70% being singletons. The sample was PBMCs. The receptors were gathered from a man between 18 and 29 years old in good health and CMV-seropositive.

The chain carries TRBV4-1 and TRBJ2-2; 8 bases are shared with TRBD2. J lost 2 bases, V lost 4 bases, and 21 bases had no gene match. Germline-derived CDR1 and CDR2 are MGHRA and YSYEKL. The CDR3 runs 21 residues. DNA of the CDR3: TGCGCCAGCAGCCCCTATCGGTCACTAGCGGAAGAGACTTCTAACACCGGGGAGCTGTTTTTT. It specifies CASSPYRSLAEETSNTGELFF.

V is TRBV5-1 and J is TRBJ1-4, with 9 bases lining up with TRBD1. From germline, CDR1 is SGHRS and CDR2 YFSETQ. The CDR3 is made up of 15 amino acids. J was trimmed by 8 bases and V by 4 bases; bases with no gene match: 9. The CDR3 region has the DNA TGCGCCAGCAGCCCGGACAGGGGAGAAGAAGAAAAACTGTTTTTT. Its translation: CASSPDRGEEEKLFF.

This chain connects TRBV2 to TRBJ2-1, with D perhaps TRBD1 (5 bases). Trimming cost V 6 bases and J 4 bases, with 10 bases left between them. Germline CDR1 is SNHLY and CDR2 is FYNNEI. The CDR3 is 13 residues long. CDR3 DNA sequence: TGTGCCAGCAGGGACACCCGATACAATGAGCAGTTCTTC. As protein: CASRDTRYNEQFF.

In this sample, this clone turned up a few times. V gene TRBV5-1 combines with J gene TRBJ2-1, with D possibly being TRBD2 (6 bases). Germline loops: CDR1 SGHRS, CDR2 YFSETQ. The CDR3 totals 14 residues. Trimming took 0 bases from V and 4 from J, leaving 8 bases between them. DNA of the CDR3: TGCGCCAGCAGCTTGGCGGGACTGTACAATGAGCAGTTCTTC. It yields the protein CASSLAGLYNEQFF.